This TCR beta chain was recovered during a study of CD8+CD57+ T cells in acquired aplastic anemia. At the level of the study: Sorted CD4+ and CD8+ cells yielded DNA averaging around 3.2 ug.

Whole-study results and caveats: The number of CD8+ CDR3 sequences shared by patients and controls was fewer than 35.

Genomic DNA templated the TCR beta VDJ and CDR3 profiling. TCRdb re-analysed the reads in MiXCR, keeping a single row per CDR3 protein. The top ten hold under 4.5% of the sample, which has 400,000 to 450,000 distinct CDR3 sequences, around 68% seen once. The CDR3 covers 15 residues. CDR1 is SGHVS and CDR2 is FQNEAQ in the germline V gene. This clonotype has just one count. Antigen: not known. The junction shows a germline mismatch at one end, possibly a read error. The rearrangement uses TRBV7-8 and TRBJ1-6; D ambiguous. The specimen was sorted CD4+, CD8+, or CD8+CD57+ T cells (not recorded which) from PBMCs. The TCR comes from a human donor in good health, serving as a control. The CDR3 DNA follows: TGTGCCAGCAGCTTAAACATGGGAGATAATTCACCCCCCCGCTTT. Translation gives CASSLNMGDNSPPRF.